Listed below are T cell receptor beta chains from one sample, sequenced in a study of sequential checkpoint blockade in melanoma. The method was immunoSEQ multiplex PCR; TCRdb's version includes in-frame clones alone and lacks a portion of them. The sample records about 6,000 clones, over 20% being singletons. Here the sequenced sample was tumor tissue (inferred from file names), taken from a patient given nivolumab and ipilimumab in sequence. The receptors were gathered from a human donor with melanoma. Both conserved end residues are trimmed from each CDR3.

j_call,v_call,cdr3_aa
TRBJ2-3,TRBV11-3,ASSPGGSTDTQY
TRBJ1-1,TRBV11-3,ASTPRDREVNTEAF
TRBJ1-1,TRBV6-8,ASSPGRGSAF
TRBJ2-2,TRBV11-3,ASSFSGANTGELF
TRBJ1-2,TRBV6-8,ASSYSGGDYGYT
TRBJ2-1,TRBV25-1,ASSEGAGTGLHEQF
TRBJ2-2,TRBV11-3,ASSLGSGSGELF
TRBJ2-3,TRBV7-8,ASSLYGPDTQY
TRBJ2-2,TRBV11-3,ASSFSLSSTGELF
TRBJ2-1,TRBV19,ASKGSPTEINEQF
TRBJ2-7,TRBV5-1,ASSWGGRGSEEQY
TRBJ2-3,TRBV11-3,ASSTRAGALPASQY
TRBJ1-5,TRBV28,ASNDIGGYSNQPQH
TRBJ1-4,TRBV4-1,ASSQNPGQINEKLF
TRBJ1-1,TRBV9,ASGDTPNTEAF
TRBJ2-3,TRBV12-2,ATPLVKEAGGPYEDTQY
TRBJ1-1,TRBV6-8,ASIAPLLGAF
TRBJ1-5,TRBV4-1,ASSQRTGQNQPQH
TRBJ2-3,TRBV9,ASSLGLAGGTDTQY
TRBJ1-5,TRBV6-8,ASGEGNNQPQH
TRBJ2-7,TRBV11-3,ASSPTSGSQYEQY
TRBJ1-2,TRBV11-3,ASSAPEKANYGYT
TRBJ2-7,TRBV6-8,ASRPGLAGGDEQY
TRBJ1-5,TRBV4-1,ASSQGSTHSNQPQH
TRBJ2-7,TRBV6-8,ASSSRTRVVEQY
TRBJ1-4,TRBV5-1,ASSLGTATNEKLF
TRBJ2-5,TRBV10-2,ASSYGQGVTQY
TRBJ2-7,TRBV9,ASSVAGTEGEQY
TRBJ1-1,TRBV11-3,ASSLGGASTEAF
TRBJ2-2,TRBV14,ASSQQQGTGELF
TRBJ2-5,TRBV25-1,ASRGGSETQY
TRBJ2-4,TRBV6-8,ASSEARGNIQY
TRBJ1-1,TRBV18,ASSPAGGTEAF
TRBJ2-5,TRBV6-8,AISQETGSETQY
TRBJ1-5,TRBV6-8,ASSDLTGNQPQH
TRBJ2-7,TRBV29-1,SGGEGDYEQY
TRBJ2-1,TRBV12-5,ASTLDGAAYNEQF
TRBJ1-1,TRBV5-1,ASSLVGPGGTEAF
TRBJ2-7,TRBV19,ASSTPPYEQY
TRBJ2-1,TRBV23-1,ASSPTSGLGLSYNEQF
TRBJ2-3,TRBV7-1,ASSQTITDTQY
TRBJ1-1,TRBV18,ASSFGQANTEAF
TRBJ2-7,TRBV28,ASSFTSYYEQY
TRBJ1-3,TRBV15,ATSRDRETGNTIY
TRBJ2-5,TRBV12-2,ASRLTLTGETQY
TRBJ1-2,TRBV6-8,ASSRQGADYGYT
TRBJ2-7,TRBV30,AWTELAYEQY
TRBJ2-5,TRBV11-3,ASTRWGGTAQETQY
TRBJ1-3,TRBV11-3,ASSFSGGMAGNTIY
TRBJ2-3,TRBV9,ARQAAATPYTQY
TRBJ2-1,TRBV11-3,ASTQGQGTYNEQF
TRBJ2-1,TRBV18,ASSRPAMDYNEQF
TRBJ2-1,TRBV5-1,ASSLRSGTPYSYNEQF
TRBJ2-1,TRBV6-8,ASSTTSGRGRGNEQF
TRBJ1-1,TRBV19,ASTYSDRAIKAEAF
TRBJ1-2,TRBV30,AWSDQVSGYGYT
TRBJ2-3,TRBV9,ASSVRGLADTDTQY
TRBJ2-7,TRBV6-8,ASSKTGYEQY
TRBJ1-5,TRBV28,ASSLPGGRPQH
TRBJ2-5,TRBV9,ASSVDAGARGETQY